The rows below give T cell receptor beta chains drawn from one sample of a study of cytomegalovirus exposure and HLA in healthy donors. Here immunoSEQ multiplex PCR was the method, and the copy in TCRdb shows in-frame clones only, minus some. The sample holds approximately 30,000 clones, 44% seen once. The material sequenced was PBMCs. These receptor sequences come from a woman in her fifties or sixties in good health and CMV-seronegative. Each CDR3 is given with its conserved first and last residue. D genes are given only for firm matches. The size of a clone is reported for some rows only, either as once, few or many, or as a class for expanded clones.

abundance | j_gene | d_gene | v_gene | CDR3nt | CDR3aa
- | TRBJ2-1 | TRBD2 | TRBV5-4 | TGTGCCAGCAGCCCTGGAGGTAGCGGGGTGTCCTACAATGAGCAGTTCTTC | CASSPGGSGVSYNEQFF
- | TRBJ2-6 | TRBD1 | TRBV30 | TGTGCCTGGAGTGTTTGGCAGGGGGCGCCAGGGGCCAACGTCCTGACTTTC | CAWSVWQGAPGANVLTF
- | TRBJ1-2 | - | TRBV12-5 | TGTGCTAGTGGCTTACAGGGAGCCTATGGCTACACCTTC | CASGLQGAYGYTF
few | TRBJ2-3 | - | TRBV15 | TGTGCCACCAGCAGAGATCCTGACTTCACAGATACGCAGTATTTT | CATSRDPDFTDTQYF
few | TRBJ2-3 | TRBD1 | TRBV11-2 | TGTGCCAGCAGCTTAGCCCCGGGACAGTCGGCAGATACGCAGTATTTT | CASSLAPGQSADTQYF
- | TRBJ2-1 | TRBD2 | TRBV10-3 | TGTGCCATCAGTGAGCCGAGGGCGGGGGGGGACAATGAGCAGTTCTTC | CAISEPRAGGDNEQFF
few | TRBJ1-2 | TRBD1 | TRBV6-5 | TGTGCCAGCAGTTACTCAAGGACAGGGCTCCCTTATGGCTACACCTTC | CASSYSRTGLPYGYTF
- | TRBJ2-5 | - | TRBV7-8 | TGTGCCAGCAGCTCAGACGGGAGACAAAAGTACTTC | CASSSDGRQKYF
- | TRBJ1-2 | - | TRBV9 | TGTGCCAGCAGCGTGGGGGACACAGCTAACTATGGCTACACCTTC | CASSVGDTANYGYTF
- | TRBJ1-5 | - | TRBV21-1 | TGTGCCAGCAGCGACCCGGGGGACAGGGGCTCCAATCAGCCCCAGCATTTT | CASSDPGDRGSNQPQHF
few | TRBJ2-7 | - | TRBV2 | TGTGCCAGCAGTGAAGAAGGTCAGGGAACTGGCGGGAAGTACTTC | CASSEEGQGTGGKYF
few | TRBJ2-2 | - | TRBV5-8 | TGTGCCAGCAGCTTCGTCGGGGTGACGACCGGGGAGCTGTTTTTT | CASSFVGVTTGELFF
- | TRBJ1-2 | - | TRBV7-8 | TGTGCCAGCAGCCAGGCAACCTATGGCTACACCTTC | CASSQATYGYTF
- | TRBJ1-6 | - | TRBV5-1 | TGCGCCAGCAGCTCGCGGGGGCTAGGGGATAATTCACCCCTCCACTTT | CASSSRGLGDNSPLHF
- | TRBJ1-5 | - | TRBV23-1 | TGCGCCAGCAGTCTACCCGAAAGGGGCTATTACTGCAATCAGCCCCAGCATTTT | CASSLPERGYYCNQPQHF
- | TRBJ2-2 | TRBD2 | TRBV19 | TGTGCCAATCCACCACTGGGACATCCCGGGACTAGCGGTACGACCACCGGGGAGCTGTTTTTT | CANPPLGHPGTSGTTTGELFF
- | TRBJ1-5 | - | TRBV5-1 | TGCGCCAGCAGCTTGGGAACAAATAGCAATCAGCCCCAGCATTTT | CASSLGTNSNQPQHF
once | TRBJ1-1 | TRBD1 | TRBV7-9 | TGTGCCAGCAGCCGGGACAGGAACGGGAACACTGAAGCTTTCTTT | CASSRDRNGNTEAFF
- | TRBJ2-4 | - | TRBV12-5 | TGTGCTAGTGGTTTGGGTGGTGAGGTTAGAATAGCCAAAAACATTCAGTACTTC | CASGLGGEVRIAKNIQYF
few | TRBJ2-1 | - | TRBV7-8 | TGTGCCACAGGTGTCAGTGAGCAGTTCTTC | CATGVSEQFF
few | TRBJ2-1 | TRBD2 | TRBV4-1 | TGCGCCAGCAGCCAAGCCCTAGCGGGGCGGCGGGGGGATGAGCAGTTCTTC | CASSQALAGRRGDEQFF
- | TRBJ1-1 | - | TRBV19 | TGTGCCAGTAGTCGGCCAGGCCCTGAAGCTTTCTTT | CASSRPGPEAFF
- | TRBJ2-5 | - | TRBV28 | TGTGCCAGCAGGACAGTCCAAGAGACCCAGTACTTC | CASRTVQETQYF